The next 11 T cell receptor beta chains were all read from a single sample in a study of vaccination and CD4 T cells after COVID-19. Treatment noted: roughly 10-day PBMC culture with coronavirus spike peptide pools or control peptides (ViraFEST assay). The Oncomine TCR Beta short-read assay generated sequence data from the DNA of cultured CD4+ T cells. TCRdb reprocessed the PCR reads with MiXCR, giving one entry per CDR3 protein. The data contain approximately 12,000 distinct CDR3 sequences, around 20% of them singletons. Which antigens these TCRs recognize remains unknown. The sequenced sample was CD4+ T cells from blood, cultured in vitro, obtained before SARS-CoV-2 vaccination. The source is a human donor who received a COVID-19 vaccine.

The chain has TRBV12-3 or TRBV12-4 and TRBJ2-2, with D unclear. This CDR3 has 12 amino acids. Deletions cut 5 bases from V and 2 bases from J, with 3 bases between. This chain's CDR3 is CASSTNTGELFF. The CDR3 coding sequence is TGTGCCAGCAGTACCAACACCGGGGAGCTGTTTTTT.

The CDR3 loop reads CASSISPGVGGYTF. The CDR3 DNA reads as TGTGCCAGTAGTATATCGCCAGGGGTCGGTGGCTACACCTTC. The chain has TRBV19 and TRBJ1-2, with D possibly TRBD1 on 6 matching bases. Germline V CDR1 and CDR2: LNHDA, SQIVND (reference sequence). CDR3 length: 14 residues. The V end lost 2 bases, the J end lost 7 bases, and 14 bases lay between the germline ends.

This clonotype was observed a handful of times. The chain uses TRBV3-1 and TRBJ2-5; 7 bases line up with TRBD1. This CDR3 has 14 amino acids. The germline V gene encodes CDR1 LGHDT and CDR2 YNNKEL (reference sequence). Trimming took 0 bases from V and 4 from J; bases not matched to a gene: 2. The CDR3 is CASSQETGRETQYF. The CDR3 DNA reads as TGTGCCAGCAGCCAAGAGACAGGGCGAGAGACCCAGTACTTC.

This rearrangement joins TRBV28 to TRBJ1-2; D not resolved. CDR3 length: 17 amino acids. Trimming left V 6 bases short and J 0 bases short, with 20 bases between. Per germline, CDR1 MDHEN and CDR2 SYDVKM. This CDR3 reads CASRSYGEDQANYGYTF. Here the CDR3 DNA reads TGTGCCAGCAGGTCATACGGGGAGGACCAAGCTAACTATGGCTACACCTTC.

The rearrangement uses TRBV11-2 and TRBJ2-3; D gene unclear. This CDR3 contains 15 residues. The V end lost 5 bases, the J end lost 0 bases, and 12 bases lay between the germline ends. Germline V gives CDR1 SGHAT, CDR2 FQNNGV. CDR3 sequence reads: CASSPVGSSTDTQYF. For the CDR3, the DNA is TGTGCCAGCAGCCCGGTGGGATCTAGCACAGATACGCAGTATTTT.

In its sample, this clonotype was seen a few times. The V and J genes are TRBV18 and TRBJ2-5; 8 bases match TRBD2. Germline trimming cut 3 bases from V and 5 bases from J; bases unmatched to any gene: 5. Germline lookup yields CDR1 KGHSH and CDR2 LQKENI. The CDR3 length is 14 residues. CDR3 nucleotides: TGTGCCAGCTCACCCGGGACTAGGGTCGAGACCCAGTACTTC. It specifies CASSPGTRVETQYF. Full variable domain (outside the CDR3, taken from reference TRBV18 and TRBJ2-5): NAGVMQNPRHLVRRRGQEARLRCSPMKGHSHVYWYRQLPEEGLKFMVYLQKENIIDESGMPKERFSAEFPKEGPSILRIQQVVRGDSAAYFCASSPGTRVETQYFGPGTRLLVL.

This clonotype has just one count. The chain is built from TRBV20-1 and TRBJ1-2; 8 bases agree with TRBD1. The CDR3 sequence is 13 residues long. The V gene's germline CDR1 is DFQATT and CDR2 SNEGSKA (reference sequence). Trimming at V came to 4 bases and at J to 4 bases, leaving 5 bases not matched to a gene. CDR3 bases: TGCAGTGCTACAACCGGGACAGGCTATGGCTACACCTTC. The encoded protein is CSATTGTGYGYTF.

The CDR3 is CASSGPSGQGSEQYF. The CDR3, as DNA: TGTGCCAGCAGCGGACCCTCGGGACAGGGGAGCGAGCAGTACTTC. V is TRBV5-4 and J is TRBJ2-7; TRBD1 agrees at 10 bases. The CDR3 is 15 amino acids. Trimming removed 4 bases from V and 6 bases from J; junction bases left unmatched: 10. The V gene's germline CDR1 is SGHNT and CDR2 YYREEE (reference sequence).

In its sample, this clonotype was seen a few times. The chain is built from TRBV6-5 and TRBJ1-6; possible D gene TRBD1, 6 bases. Germline CDR1 and CDR2: MNHEY and SVGAGI. CDR3 length: 17 amino acids. The ends were cut back, 2 bases at V and 7 bases at J, with 18 bases in the middle. In nucleotides, the CDR3 is TGTGCCAGCAGTTACGGGCAGGGGTCGATTGGAAATTCACCCCTCCACTTT. This gives the protein CASSYGQGSIGNSPLHF.

This rearrangement joins TRBV30 to TRBJ2-1, with D perhaps TRBD2 (5 bases). This CDR3 region has 16 residues. Germline V gives CDR1 GTSNPN, CDR2 SVGIG (reference sequence). V lost 0 bases and J 0 bases, leaving 12 bases between the germline ends. This CDR3 is CAWSVRGLSSYNEQFF. CDR3 nucleotide sequence: TGTGCCTGGAGTGTACGAGGGCTGAGCTCCTACAATGAGCAGTTCTTC.

This clonotype is medium-sized. One end of the junction varies from germline; a read error may be responsible. V and J are TRBV7-9 and TRBJ1-6, with D maybe TRBD1 (5 bases). The CDR3 length is 13 residues. CDR1 is SEHNR and CDR2 is FQNEAQ in the germline V gene (reference sequence). The CDR3 loop reads CAGRVGTNSPLHF. As DNA, the CDR3 is TGTGCCGGCAGGGTTGGGACTAATTCACCCCTCCACTTT.